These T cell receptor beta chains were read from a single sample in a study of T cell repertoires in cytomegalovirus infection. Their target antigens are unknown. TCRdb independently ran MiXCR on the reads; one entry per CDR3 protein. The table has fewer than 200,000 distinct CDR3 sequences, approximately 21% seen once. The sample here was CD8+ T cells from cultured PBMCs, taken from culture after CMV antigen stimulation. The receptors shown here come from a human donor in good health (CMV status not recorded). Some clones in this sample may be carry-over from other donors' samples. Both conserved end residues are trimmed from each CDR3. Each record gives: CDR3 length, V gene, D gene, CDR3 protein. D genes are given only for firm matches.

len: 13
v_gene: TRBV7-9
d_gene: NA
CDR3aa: ASSIPSGENTEAF

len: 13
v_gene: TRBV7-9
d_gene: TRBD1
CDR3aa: ASSFQDRGRTEAF

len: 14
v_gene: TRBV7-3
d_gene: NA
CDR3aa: ASSLWAGTGVHGYT

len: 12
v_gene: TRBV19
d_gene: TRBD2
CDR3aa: ASSIGLAHNEQF

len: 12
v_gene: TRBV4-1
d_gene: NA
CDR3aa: ASSQDRAEPVQF

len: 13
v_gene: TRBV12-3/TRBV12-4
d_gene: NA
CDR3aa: ASSLALRVDGELF

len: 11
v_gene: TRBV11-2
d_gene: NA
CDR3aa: ASSLGIDTEAF

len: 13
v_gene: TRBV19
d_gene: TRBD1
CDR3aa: ASSWGQGPRETQY

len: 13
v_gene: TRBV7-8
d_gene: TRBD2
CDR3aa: ASGFSVAGSYEQY

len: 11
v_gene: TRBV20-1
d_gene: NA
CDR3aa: SARNPDNYGYT

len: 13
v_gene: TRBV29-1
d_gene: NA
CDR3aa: SVEAPQLGDTEAF